This passage covers 30 T cell receptor beta chains from one sample sequenced in a study of Graves' ophthalmopathy and Graves' hyperthyroidism. Scientists amplified the TCR beta CDR3 regions from RNA transcripts. The first round was an RT-PCR with HTBI primers, and the second round was a multiplex PCR. TCRdb independently ran MiXCR on the multiplex PCR reads; one entry per CDR3 protein. The sample has over a million distinct CDR3 sequences, less than 45% seen once. Sequenced: peripheral blood or thyroid tissue (not recorded which). The receptors come from an adult man with Graves' hyperthyroidism.

With respect to this clonotype: At one of its ends the junction is not consistent with the germline gene, which may arise from a read error. The rearrangement joins TRBV7-9 to TRBJ2-5, with D unclear. Germline-derived CDR1 and CDR2 are SEHNR and FQNEAQ (reference sequence). This CDR3 has 12 amino acids. In DNA, the CDR3 is TGTGCCAACAGCCAATCACAAGAGACCCGGTACTTC. Encoded protein: CANSQSQETRYF.

For this clonotype: One end of the junction is discordant with germline, which a read error may explain. The chain recombines TRBV7-2 with TRBJ1-4, with 12 positions matching TRBD1. CDR3 length equals 19 residues. Germline V CDR1 and CDR2: SGHTA, FQGNSA. The CDR3 DNA is TGTGCCAGCAGCTTTCTACCCTACAGGGACAGGGGGCAGATTGAAAAACTGGTTTTT. It codes for CASSFLPYRDRGQIEKLVF.

V gene TRBV7-9 combines with J gene TRBJ2-5, with 9 bases matching TRBD1. V was pared by 3 bases and J by 2 bases, with 10 bases of the junction left unmatched. Germline V gene sequence: CDR1 SEHNR, CDR2 FQNEAQ (reference sequence). This CDR3 is 17 amino acids long. CDR3 nucleotide sequence: TGTGCCAGCAGCTTGGGGGTGGGACAGGGACTTCAAGAGACCCAGTACTTC. Protein: CASSLGVGQGLQETQYF.

The rearrangement joins TRBV12-3 or TRBV12-4 to TRBJ1-5; 9 bases are shared with TRBD1. Losses at the gene ends were 6 bases for V and 11 bases for J; bases not matched to a gene: 8. The length of the CDR3 is 13 residues. The CDR3 is CASSRTGDETQHF. The CDR3 DNA is TGTGCCAGCAGCCGGACAGGGGATGAGACCCAGCATTTT.

The chain couples TRBV7-8 to TRBJ1-3; D uncertain. CDR1 is SGHVS, CDR2 FQNEAQ, per germline. CDR3 length equals 16 residues. Trimming left V 0 bases short and J 2 bases short, with 11 bases between. The CDR3 DNA follows: TGTGCCAGCAGCTTAGCACGCCGTAAAACTGGAAACACCATATATTTT. It encodes CASSLARRKTGNTIYF.

In this sample, this clonotype turned up many times. The chain couples TRBV20-1 to TRBJ1-5; TRBD1 matches 8 bases. CDR1 is DFQATT and CDR2 is SNEGSKA in the germline V gene (reference sequence). The ends lost 1 base at V and 4 bases at J; junction bases unmatched: 6. The CDR3 runs 15 residues. CDR3 DNA: TGCAGTGCTAGAGCGCCGGACAGGGAGAATCAGCCCCAGCATTTT. As protein: CSARAPDRENQPQHF.

This clonotype turned up a few times. V and J are TRBV7-9 and TRBJ2-5, with 8 nucleotides matching TRBD2. The junction had 10 bases not matched to a gene; V was cut back by 1 base and J by 0 bases. Germline CDR1 reads SEHNR; CDR2 reads FQNEAQ (reference sequence). The CDR3 extends over 18 amino acids. The CDR3 sequence is CASSLGRVSGKYQETQYF. In DNA, the CDR3 is TGTGCCAGCAGCTTAGGAAGGGTTAGCGGGAAGTACCAAGAGACCCAGTACTTC.

This chain joins TRBV27 and TRBJ2-7; 7 bases are shared with TRBD2. This CDR3 is 13 amino acids long. The V and J ends lost 5 bases and 2 bases, in that order; junction bases with no gene match: 3. Germline V gives CDR1 MNHEY, CDR2 SMNVEV (reference sequence). The CDR3 DNA sequence: TGTGCCAGCAGTAGGCTAGCGGCCTACGAGCAGTACTTC. Protein product: CASSRLAAYEQYF.

On this clonotype: One end of the junction does not line up with germline, which may come from a read error. J is TRBJ2-5 and V is TRBV10-2; D perhaps matches TRBD2 (6 bases). The CDR3 runs 15 residues. CDR1 is WSHSY and CDR2 is SAAADI in the germline V gene. CDR3 in amino acids: CASSDLDGGEETRYF. The CDR3 bases are TGCGCCAGCAGCGACCTGGATGGAGGGGAAGAGACCCGGTACTTC.

The V call is TRBV11-2, the J call TRBJ1-1; maybe TRBD1 (5 bases). CDR1 is SGHAT and CDR2 is FQNNGV in the germline V gene. Trimming pared 6 bases from V and 1 base from J, leaving 9 bases between. The CDR3 consists of 13 residues. DNA of the CDR3: TGTGCCAGCAGACTCGGGACGAACACTGAAGCTTTCTTT. It translates to CASRLGTNTEAFF.

In the case of this clonotype: This sequence may be a read error, since a much larger clone differs from it by one base. V and J are TRBV29-1 and TRBJ1-1; TRBD1 is a possible D gene (6 bases). This CDR3 spans 14 amino acids. From germline, CDR1 is SQVTM and CDR2 ANQGSEA. The CDR3 sequence: CSVEKRGADTEASF. In DNA, the CDR3 is TGCAGCGTTGAGAAACGGGGGGCGGACACTGAAGCTTCCTTT. Filled out from reference TRBV29-1 and TRBJ1-1, the complete variable domain reads SAVISQKPSRDICQRGTSLTIQCQVDSQVTMMFWYRQQPGQSLTLIATANQGSEATYESGFVIDKFPISRPNLTFSTLTVSNMSPEDSSIYLCSVEKRGADTEASFGQGTRLTVV.

A note on this clonotype: The germline gene is not matched at one end of the junction; a read error may be the cause. V usage is TRBV5-1 and J usage is TRBJ1-6, with 7 bases identical to TRBD1. Germline loops: CDR1 SGHRS, CDR2 YFSETQ. The length of the CDR3 is 15 residues. The CDR3 here is CASSTQGNNNSPLHF. CDR3 nucleotides: TGTGCCAGCAGCACACAGGGGAATAATAATTCACCCCTCCACTTT.

This clonotype has a handful of counts. The rearrangement joins TRBV9 to TRBJ1-5; no clear D gene. V was clipped by 5 bases and J by 0 bases, with 15 bases between them. Germline CDR1 reads SGDLS; CDR2 reads YYNGEE. The CDR3 totals 16 residues. The CDR3 sequence: CASSSLQHYSNQPQHF. The CDR3 DNA is TGTGCCAGCAGTTCCCTTCAGCATTATAGCAATCAGCCCCAGCATTTT.

At least ten counts were recorded for this clonotype. This chain links TRBV20-1 with TRBJ2-7, with D uncertain. The CDR3 totals 9 residues. V lost 6 bases to trimming and J lost 12 bases, with 12 bases between them. Germline CDR1 is DFQATT and CDR2 is SNEGSKA (reference sequence). The CDR3 is CSALPSPYF. As DNA, the CDR3 is TGCAGTGCCCTCCCATCCCCGTACTTC.

V is TRBV9 and J is TRBJ1-2, with a tentative D call TRBD1 (5 bases). The V end was cut by 0 bases, the J end by 4 bases, with 10 bases between. Germline assignment: CDR1 SGDLS and CDR2 YYNGEE. The CDR3 contains 14 residues. The CDR3: CASSVARGLYGYTF. In nucleotides, the CDR3 is TGTGCCAGCAGCGTAGCTAGGGGCCTCTATGGCTACACCTTC.

The chain has TRBV19 and TRBJ1-4; D remains unclear. Germline lookup yields CDR1 LNHDA and CDR2 SQIVND (reference sequence). Trimming left V 6 bases short and J 5 bases short, with 16 bases between. The CDR3 is 15 residues long. The CDR3, as DNA: TGTGCCAGTAGCCCCGGACGGATAAAAAATGAAAAACTGTTTTTT. Its translation is CASSPGRIKNEKLFF.

This clonotype was observed a single time. This clone may be a read error of a much larger clone one base away. The chain recombines TRBV9 with TRBJ1-4; TRBD1 might be the D (5 bases). Germline loops: CDR1 SGDLS, CDR2 YYNGEE. This CDR3 has 14 amino acids. V lost 3 bases to trimming and J lost 3 bases, with 9 bases between them. The DNA for the CDR3 is TGTGCCAGCAGCGCGACAGAGTCTAATGAAAAACTGTTTTTT. It translates to CASSATESNEKLFF.

The table lists this clonotype with a few counts. The gene calls are TRBV7-2 and TRBJ1-6, with D hard to call. This CDR3 contains 13 residues. Germline loops: CDR1 SGHTA, CDR2 FQGNSA. V was clipped by 4 bases and J by 10 bases, with 11 bases between them. The CDR3 region has the DNA TGTGCCAGCAGCTCCCGCGGGATCTCACCCCTCCACTTT. Its translation: CASSSRGISPLHF.

This chain uses TRBV7-2 with TRBJ1-1; D is uncertain. Trimming removed 5 bases at V and 5 bases at J, with 12 bases between. The germline V gene has CDR1 SGHTA and CDR2 FQGNSA. The CDR3 covers 13 residues. The CDR3 loop reads CASSPVFGTEAFF. CDR3 in DNA: TGTGCCAGCAGCCCAGTGTTCGGGACTGAAGCTTTCTTT.

In its sample, this clonotype was seen many times. This rearrangement joins TRBV12-3 or TRBV12-4 to TRBJ2-7; 7 bases are shared with TRBD2. After removal of 2 bases from V and 4 bases from J, the junction contained 8 bases not matched to a gene. The CDR3 contains 15 residues. This CDR3 is CASSLQRGGPYEQYF. The CDR3 region has the DNA TGTGCCAGCAGTTTACAGCGGGGAGGGCCTTACGAGCAGTACTTC.

The CDR3: CASSQESSLFSGNTIYF. The CDR3 DNA is TGCGCCAGCAGCCAAGAGAGCAGCCTGTTCTCTGGAAACACCATATATTTT. This sequence joins TRBV4-1 and TRBJ1-3, with D hard to call. From germline, CDR1 is MGHRA and CDR2 YSYEKL. V lost 0 bases, J lost 0 bases, and 12 bases lay in between. This CDR3 spans 17 amino acids.

This chain uses TRBV6-2 or TRBV6-3 with TRBJ2-2, with D perhaps TRBD2 (5 bases). The CDR3 totals 12 residues. CDR1 MNHEY and CDR2 SVGEGT come from the germline V gene. V lost 6 bases and J lost 7, with 9 bases in between. The CDR3 here is CASRDFGGELFF. The CDR3 DNA reads TGTGCCAGCAGGGACTTCGGCGGGGAGCTGTTTTTT.

This clonotype has at least ten counts. V and J are TRBV24-1 and TRBJ2-2; D is undetermined. The CDR3 extends over 14 amino acids. With 5 bases removed from V and 5 bases from J, the gap between germline ends came to 11 bases. Germline assignment: CDR1 KGHDR and CDR2 SFDVKD. The CDR3 sequence: CATSVSSRTGELFF. The CDR3 DNA reads TGTGCCACCAGTGTGTCTAGTCGGACCGGGGAGCTGTTTTTT.

The rearrangement joins TRBV7-6 to TRBJ1-4; weak D call: TRBD1 (5 bases). Trimming pared 6 bases from V and 7 bases from J, leaving 15 bases between. The length of the CDR3 is 14 residues. Germline-derived CDR1 and CDR2 are SGHVS and FNYEAQ. This CDR3 is CASRPPGASEKLFF. CDR3 bases: TGTGCCAGCAGGCCCCCCGGGGCCTCTGAAAAACTGTTTTTT.

This sequence joins TRBV9 and TRBJ2-7; TRBD1 matches 10 bases. V dropped 3 bases and J dropped 0; count of bases not matched to a gene: 3. Germline V gene data show CDR1 as SGDLS and CDR2 as YYNGEE. CDR3 length: 15 amino acids. The DNA for the CDR3 is TGTGCCAGCAGCGAAGGGACAGGGGACTCCTACGAGCAGTACTTC. Protein product: CASSEGTGDSYEQYF.

This clonotype was counted only a few times. V gene TRBV12-3 or TRBV12-4 combines with J gene TRBJ1-5, with D possibly being TRBD1 (6 bases). This CDR3 contains 19 residues. V was trimmed by 7 bases and J by 2 bases, leaving 27 bases between them. The CDR3 loop reads CASTRVPDSLVSGNQPQHF. The CDR3 DNA is TGTGCCAGCACGAGGGTTCCGGACAGTCTGGTGTCAGGCAATCAGCCCCAGCATTTT.

Only a few counts were recorded for this clonotype. The chain combines TRBV27 with TRBJ1-6; D remains ambiguous. The V end lost 4 bases, the J end lost 13 bases, and 11 bases lay between the germline ends. CDR1 is MNHEY, CDR2 SMNVEV, per germline (reference sequence). The CDR3 has 12 residues. The CDR3 DNA reads as TGTGCCAGCAGTTCATCCGTTTTTCCCCTCCACTTT. Translated: CASSSSVFPLHF.

This clonotype was recorded a few times. This chain uses TRBV6-5 with TRBJ1-1; D might be TRBD1 (5 bases). With 5 bases removed from V and 2 bases from J, the gap between germline ends came to 15 bases. Germline-derived CDR1 and CDR2 are MNHEY and SVGAGI. The CDR3 is 15 amino acids. The CDR3 nucleotides are TGTGCCAGCAGTACGGACGGGGGTGGAAACACTGAAGCTTTCTTT. Its protein is CASSTDGGGNTEAFF.

At least ten counts were recorded for this clonotype. The CDR3 sequence is CASTRTGAYQPQHF. CDR3 coding DNA: TGTGCCAGCACCAGGACAGGGGCGTACCAGCCCCAGCATTTT. The chain links TRBV2 to TRBJ1-5; 9 bases fit TRBD1. In germline, CDR1 is SNHLY, CDR2 FYNNEI. CDR3 length: 14 amino acids. V dropped 7 bases and J dropped 7; count of bases not matched to a gene: 8. Looking up the rest from reference TRBV2 and TRBJ1-5 gives the full variable domain: EPEVTQTPSHQVTQMGQEVILRCVPISNHLYFYWYRQILGQKVEFLVSFYNNEISEKSEIFDDQFSVERPDGSNFTLKIRSTKLEDSAMYFCASTRTGAYQPQHFGDGTRLSIL.

V and J are TRBV5-4 and TRBJ2-5, with 10 bases that match TRBD2. Per germline, CDR1 SGHNT and CDR2 YYREEE (reference sequence). The CDR3 runs to 18 residues. Trimming at V came to 1 base and at J to 5 bases, leaving 14 bases not matched to a gene. The DNA for the CDR3 is TGTGCCAGCAGCTTGATCGGGCGGGTAGCGGGAGGATCTGAGACCCAGTACTTC. Protein sequence: CASSLIGRVAGGSETQYF.